The rows below give T cell receptor beta chains drawn from one sample of a study of blood T cell repertoires in COVID-19. Here immunoSEQ multiplex PCR was the method, and the copy in TCRdb shows in-frame clones only, minus some. This sample has about 49,000 clones, with about 85% found just once. The sample taken for sequencing was peripheral blood. The origin of the receptors is a man aged 35-49 years with active COVID-19. The CDR3 runs from the conserved cysteine through the conserved F or W. The D gene is left open where the match is weak. The listing skips clone size in some rows; elsewhere it reads once, few, many or a size class.

v_call,j_call,clone_size,d_call,cdr3_nt,cdr3_aa
TRBV11-3,TRBJ2-5,NA,NA,TGTGCCAGCAGCTCGACTAGGTCGGCAGAGACCCAGTACTTC,CASSSTRSAETQYF
TRBV5-1,TRBJ2-7,few,TRBD2,TGCGCCAGCAGCTTGGTACCTTGGACAGTTACTAGCGGCTACGAGCAGTACTTC,CASSLVPWTVTSGYEQYF
TRBV7-2,TRBJ2-5,NA,NA,TGTGCCAGCAGCTTAGACAGGAACCGAATCCAAGAGACCCAGTACTTC,CASSLDRNRIQETQYF
TRBV29-1,TRBJ1-2,NA,NA,TGCAGCGTTATCTTCGCAGGGTCTGACTATGGCTACACCTTC,CSVIFAGSDYGYTF
TRBV3-1/TRBV3-2,TRBJ2-4,NA,NA,TGTGCCAGCAGCCAAATAGGGGGGGGGAACATTCAGTACTTC,CASSQIGGGNIQYF
TRBV27,TRBJ2-3,NA,TRBD2,TGTGCCAGCAGTTTTTACCGGGACTATACCACAGATACGCAGTATTTT,CASSFYRDYTTDTQYF
TRBV14,TRBJ2-7,NA,NA,TGTGCCAGCAGCCCCCTCCTGACAGGTACTCCCTACGAGCAGTACTTC,CASSPLLTGTPYEQYF
TRBV7-2,TRBJ1-5,NA,NA,TGTGCCAGCAGCTTAGACCGGGACACCTATTATCAGCCCCAGCATTTT,CASSLDRDTYYQPQHF
TRBV13,TRBJ1-2,NA,NA,TGTGCCAGCAGCTCCTCATATGAGCCGTCTGGCTACACCTTC,CASSSSYEPSGYTF
TRBV5-1,TRBJ2-1,NA,TRBD2,TGCGCCAGCAGCTTAGGCGGGAGCTCCTACAATGAGCAGTTCTTC,CASSLGGSSYNEQFF
TRBV19,TRBJ1-1,NA,NA,TGTGCCAGTATGGTCCTCGGCCGAGGCACTGAAGCTTTCTTT,CASMVLGRGTEAFF
TRBV19,TRBJ2-2,NA,TRBD2,TGTGCCAGTAGCTCGGCAGTGGGCGGGAGGTACACCGGGGAGCTGTTTTTT,CASSSAVGGRYTGELFF
TRBV20-1,TRBJ2-3,NA,NA,TGCAGTGCTAGCGTAGTCAATACGCAGTATTTT,CSASVVNTQYF